This TCR beta chain was retrieved from a study of blood T cell repertoires in COVID-19. Study-wide context: PBMCs, B-cell-depleted T cells, or T cells provided the cDNA or gDNA that made up the material.

Germline CDR1 reads MNHEY; CDR2 reads SMNVEV (reference sequence). Deletions cut 6 bases from V and 0 bases from J, with 20 bases between. The CDR3 runs to 17 residues. TCRdb keeps only in-frame clones here, not all; method: immunoSEQ multiplex PCR. Of fewer than 600,000 clones listed, approximately 87% are singletons. Cohorts were determined from participant-reported clinical history. Symptom resolution, clearance, or two negative PCRs marked the recovered donors of Cohort 3. In its sample, this clone was seen a few times. The sequenced sample consisted of PBMCs or T cells enriched from blood (not recorded which). V and J are TRBV27 and TRBJ1-2, with D uncertain. The receptor was derived from a woman aged 40 to 49 who had recovered from COVID-19. The CDR3 reads CASSTAVPAASNYGYTF. The CDR3 region has the DNA TGTGCCAGCAGCACCGCGGTCCCGGCCGCCTCTAACTATGGCTACACCTTC.